Presented here are 30 T cell receptor beta chains from one specimen sequenced in a study of blood T cell repertoires in COVID-19. Using immunoSEQ multiplex PCR, the repertoire was profiled, and TCRdb retains in-frame clones only, with some absent. Of some 56,000 clones detected, around 70% appear once; the ten largest clones hold more than 15%. Sequencing input: peripheral blood. These receptors originate from a woman aged 45 to 65 with active or convalescent COVID-19.

The gene calls are TRBV4-2 and TRBJ1-1; D call uncertain. This CDR3 region has 15 residues. The germline gives CDR1 LGHNA, CDR2 YNFKEQ. The V end lost 0 bases, the J end lost 1 base, and 9 bases lay between the germline ends. This CDR3 is CASSQDLRRNTEAFF. Written as DNA, the CDR3 is TGTGCCAGCAGCCAAGATCTCAGAAGGAACACTGAAGCTTTCTTT.

This clone was found a few times. V is TRBV7-7 and J is TRBJ2-7, with 7 bases identical to TRBD2. Looked up from germline, CDR1 is SSHAT and CDR2 is FNYEAQ (reference sequence). The CDR3 consists of 15 residues. V was pared by 3 bases and J by 5 bases, with 10 bases of the junction left unmatched. CDR3: CASSLFPGEGHEQYF. Here the CDR3 DNA reads TGTGCCAGCAGCTTGTTTCCCGGGGAGGGCCACGAGCAGTACTTC.

This chain links TRBV4-2 with TRBJ2-1, with D possibly being TRBD2 (5 bases). The CDR3 runs 14 residues. CDR1 is LGHNA and CDR2 is YNFKEQ in the germline V gene. V was pared by 4 bases and J by 3 bases, with 10 bases between. In nucleotides, the CDR3 is TGTGCCAGCAGCCCACCGGGATTCTACAATGAGCAGTTCTTC. Translating gives CASSPPGFYNEQFF.

The rearrangement joins TRBV6-5 to TRBJ1-1; TRBD1 matches 8 bases. Germline CDR1 MNHEY, CDR2 SVGAGI. CDR3 size: 14 residues. With V trimmed by 6 bases and J by 1 base, 4 bases remained unmatched. The CDR3 nucleotides read TGTGCCAGCAGGGGGGACAGGACGAACACTGAAGCTTTCTTT. Translation: CASRGDRTNTEAFF.

This sequence joins TRBV10-3 and TRBJ2-1, with 9 positions matching TRBD2. V lost 3 bases, J lost 5 bases, and 5 bases stayed unmatched. CDR1 is ENHRY, CDR2 SYGVKD, per germline. This CDR3 is built from 15 residues. The CDR3 DNA reads TGTGCCATCAGTGATCGACTAGCGGTAGACAATGAGCAGTTCTTC. The encoded protein is CAISDRLAVDNEQFF.

The chain is built from TRBV2 and TRBJ2-5; weak D call: TRBD1 (5 bases). This CDR3 spans 12 amino acids. Germline values: CDR1 SNHLY, CDR2 FYNNEI. The V end lost 6 bases, the J end lost 7 bases, and 12 bases lay between the germline ends. The CDR3 loop is CASSEAGWTQYF. The CDR3 DNA is TGTGCCAGCAGCGAGGCAGGGTGGACCCAGTACTTC.

The chain employs TRBV19 and TRBJ2-2; maybe TRBD2 (6 bases). Germline V gives CDR1 LNHDA, CDR2 SQIVND (reference sequence). Trimming removed 6 bases from V and 4 bases from J, with 12 bases in between. The CDR3 runs to 14 residues. The CDR3 DNA follows: TGTGCCAGTAGCCCCATCGGGGGCACCGGGGAGCTGTTTTTT. It encodes CASSPIGGTGELFF.

For the CDR3, the DNA is TGTGCCAGTAGTTTACAGGGGTCTGGGGCCAACGTCCTGACTTTC. Translating it yields CASSLQGSGANVLTF. V gene TRBV19 combines with J gene TRBJ2-6; 7 nucleotides align to TRBD1. The CDR3 spans 15 residues. The V gene's germline CDR1 is LNHDA and CDR2 SQIVND (reference sequence). The ends lost 5 bases at V and 1 base at J; junction bases unmatched: 2.

The V call is TRBV24-1, the J call TRBJ2-1; D unclear. Trimming pared 9 bases from V and 0 bases from J, leaving 11 bases between. Germline CDR1 KGHDR, CDR2 SFDVKD. The CDR3 extends over 14 amino acids. The CDR3 DNA reads as TGTGCCACCGCTGAGGCTAACTCCTACAATGAGCAGTTCTTC. Its protein is CATAEANSYNEQFF.

The chain is built from TRBV10-2 and TRBJ2-1; 9 bases are shared with TRBD2. V shed 10 bases, J shed 8 bases, and the junction held 12 bases outside the gene matches. The CDR3 contains 14 residues. Germline CDR1 and CDR2: WSHSY and SAAADI. CDR3 sequence: CATQLGTSIYEQFF. The CDR3, as DNA: TGCGCCACCCAGCTCGGGACTAGCATCTATGAGCAGTTCTTC.

In its sample, this clone was seen a few times. This rearrangement joins TRBV19 to TRBJ2-1, with 11 positions matching TRBD1. CDR3 length: 18 amino acids. V was pared by 5 bases and J by 9 bases, with 18 bases of the junction left unmatched. Germline CDR1 reads LNHDA; CDR2 reads SQIVND (reference sequence). CDR3 amino acids: CASSFPRDRGFVEGEQFF. The CDR3 DNA sequence: TGTGCCAGTAGTTTTCCCCGGGACAGGGGGTTTGTGGAGGGTGAGCAGTTCTTC.

This clone was detected only a few times. This sequence joins TRBV7-9 and TRBJ2-1; tentative D call: TRBD2 (5 bases). Trimming removed 5 bases at V and 5 bases at J, with 10 bases between. The CDR3 has 13 amino acids. Germline V gene data show CDR1 as SEHNR and CDR2 as FQNEAQ (reference sequence). The CDR3 protein is CASSLSVNNEQFF. The CDR3 bases are TGTGCCAGCAGCCTTAGCGTGAACAATGAGCAGTTCTTC.

The gene calls are TRBV7-8 and TRBJ2-3; 10 positions agree with TRBD1. This CDR3 spans 16 amino acids. Losses at the gene ends were 4 bases for V and 6 bases for J; bases not matched to a gene: 10. Germline loops: CDR1 SGHVS, CDR2 FQNEAQ. In nucleotides, the CDR3 is TGTGCCAGCAGCTCACTTGGGGACAGGGGACCCGATACGCAGTATTTT. Protein sequence: CASSSLGDRGPDTQYF.

This rearrangement joins TRBV18 to TRBJ1-1; D unclear. V was shortened by 6 bases and J by 2 bases, with 16 bases between the two germline ends. CDR3 size: 15 residues. Germline CDR1 KGHSH, CDR2 LQKENI. The CDR3 region has the DNA TGTGCCAGCTCTTCAGGTTCGGCGATAAACACTGAAGCTTTCTTT. Residues: CASSSGSAINTEAFF.

The chain carries TRBV7-8 and TRBJ2-1; 7 bases are shared with TRBD2. Germline lookup yields CDR1 SGHVS and CDR2 FQNEAQ. The CDR3 extends over 18 amino acids. V was clipped by 5 bases and J by 2 bases; unmatched bases: 15. DNA for the CDR3: TGTGCCAGCAGCCCCTCCCTTCGGACTAGTTTGACCTACAATGAGCAGTTCTTC. This gives the protein CASSPSLRTSLTYNEQFF.

This clone was seen only a few times. The chain has TRBV7-9 and TRBJ2-5, with D maybe TRBD2 (6 bases). From germline, CDR1 is SEHNR and CDR2 FQNEAQ (reference sequence). The V end lost 3 bases, the J end lost 5 bases, and 13 bases lay between the germline ends. The length of the CDR3 is 14 residues. The CDR3 nucleotides are TGTGCCAGCAGCTTGGGGACTGTGGGGGAGACCCAGTACTTC. It is translated as CASSLGTVGETQYF.

The chain joins TRBV6-5 to TRBJ2-3; D gene uncertain. Trimming shortened V by 6 bases and J by 0 bases, and 13 bases separated the two germline ends. CDR3 length equals 15 residues. Germline V CDR1 and CDR2: MNHEY, SVGAGI. The CDR3 loop reads CASSLFGTSTDTQYF. CDR3 DNA: TGTGCCAGCAGCCTCTTCGGTACTAGCACAGATACGCAGTATTTT.

This clone was seen many times. The CDR3 region has the DNA TGTGCCAGTAGCGAATCCGGGACAACGGTCGAAAAACTGTTTTTT. This codes for CASSESGTTVEKLFF. The chain has TRBV19 and TRBJ1-4; D might be TRBD1 (6 bases). The ends were cut back, 6 bases at V and 8 bases at J, with 19 bases in the middle. Germline V CDR1 and CDR2: LNHDA, SQIVND (reference sequence). The CDR3 totals 15 residues.

The chain links TRBV28 to TRBJ1-3; D not certain. The V gene's germline CDR1 is MDHEN and CDR2 SYDVKM. The germline V and J ends were trimmed by 6 bases and 8 bases, with 11 bases remaining between them. This CDR3 has 12 residues. The CDR3 here is CASSPVTDTIYF. The CDR3 DNA follows: TGTGCCAGCAGCCCGGTTACGGACACCATATATTTT.

The chain employs TRBV7-9 and TRBJ1-3, with 7 nucleotides matching TRBD1. J was trimmed by 1 base and V by 2 bases; bases with no gene match: 8. Germline CDR1 and CDR2: SEHNR and FQNEAQ (reference sequence). This CDR3 has 17 amino acids. The CDR3 loop is CASSLPAGGRSGNTIYF. The CDR3, as DNA: TGTGCCAGCAGCTTACCCGCAGGGGGAAGGTCTGGAAACACCATATATTTT.

V and J are TRBV2 and TRBJ1-2; TRBD1 matches at 7 bases. The CDR3 covers 13 residues. Germline V gene data show CDR1 as SNHLY and CDR2 as FYNNEI. The J segment lost 3 bases and the V segment lost 7 bases, leaving 5 bases of the junction unmatched. CDR3 coding DNA: TGTGCCAGCACTCGACAGGGCCACTATGGCTACACCTTC. Translation: CASTRQGHYGYTF.

The chain is built from TRBV3-1 (or the pseudogene TRBV3-2) and TRBJ1-2; 9 bases are a match to TRBD1. Germline-derived CDR1 and CDR2 are LGHDT and YNNKEL (reference sequence). CDR3 size: 16 residues. V shed 1 base, J shed 5 bases, and the junction held 8 bases outside the gene matches. CDR3 in DNA: TGTGCCAGCAGCCAAGCTCGGACAGGGGTTTTTTATGGCTACACCTTC. It encodes CASSQARTGVFYGYTF.

The rearrangement joins TRBV29-1 to TRBJ2-3, with D perhaps TRBD2 (5 bases). CDR1 and CDR2 (germline): SQVTM, ANQGSEA. The V end was cut by 6 bases, the J end by 3 bases, with 7 bases between. The CDR3 has 11 residues. The CDR3 bases are TGCAGCGTCCGGGAAACAGATACGCAGTATTTT. It yields the protein CSVRETDTQYF.

This sequence joins TRBV10-2 and TRBJ1-6, with TRBD1 identical over 8 bases. The CDR3 length is 17 residues. The ends lost 2 bases at V and 9 bases at J; junction bases unmatched: 12. CDR1 is WSHSY, CDR2 SAAADI, per germline. In nucleotides, the CDR3 is TGCGCCAGCAGTGAGCCGGGACAGGCCTTTGGCGGTTCACCCCTCCACTTT. It encodes CASSEPGQAFGGSPLHF.

The CDR3 DNA is TGTGCCAGCAGCCCCAGGGTCAATGAAAAACTGTTTTTT. It specifies CASSPRVNEKLFF. The chain employs TRBV28 and TRBJ1-4, with a possible D match to TRBD1 (5 bases). V lost 6 bases and J 5 bases, leaving 10 bases between the germline ends. Per germline, CDR1 MDHEN and CDR2 SYDVKM. The CDR3 is 13 residues long.

The rearrangement links TRBV5-1 to TRBJ1-3; possible D gene TRBD1, 6 bases. This CDR3 has 14 amino acids. The ends were cut back, 4 bases at V and 4 bases at J, with 12 bases in the middle. CDR1 SGHRS and CDR2 YFSETQ come from the germline V gene. The CDR3 bases are TGCGCCAGCAGCCTACAGGGCAACGGAAACACCATATATTTT. As protein: CASSLQGNGNTIYF.

The CDR3 region has the DNA TGTGCCAGCAGTTACACTAGCGGGCTTAGGGATGAGCAGTTCTTC. Protein: CASSYTSGLRDEQFF. The gene calls are TRBV6-2 or TRBV6-3 and TRBJ2-1, with 9 positions matching TRBD2. The CDR3 is 15 amino acids. V lost 2 bases and J lost 8; bases outside the gene matches: 7. In germline, CDR1 is MNHEY, CDR2 SVGEGT.

This clone has more than one count but fewer than ten. The rearrangement joins TRBV30 to TRBJ1-5, with a tentative D call TRBD1 (5 bases). V was trimmed by 1 base and J by 4 bases, leaving 11 bases between them. Germline CDR1 is GTSNPN and CDR2 is SVGIG (reference sequence). This CDR3 comprises 14 residues. Here the CDR3 reads CAWSAGLENQPQHF. The DNA for the CDR3 is TGTGCCTGGAGTGCGGGACTGGAGAATCAGCCCCAGCATTTT.

The chain carries TRBV11-2 and TRBJ1-1, with D maybe TRBD1 (6 bases). Germline V gives CDR1 SGHAT, CDR2 FQNNGV. The V gene lost 3 bases and the J gene lost 1 base, with 6 bases spanning the gap. The CDR3 covers 13 residues. As DNA, the CDR3 is TGTGCCAGCAGCTTGACAGGGAACACTGAAGCTTTCTTT. This gives the protein CASSLTGNTEAFF.

The rearrangement joins TRBV28 to TRBJ2-4, with a weak D call TRBD1 (5 bases). This CDR3 contains 17 residues. V lost 5 bases, J lost 0 bases, and 17 bases lay in between. CDR1 is MDHEN, CDR2 SYDVKM, per germline. CDR3 bases: TGTGCCAGCAGTCCGCTAACCCAGGGATTAGCCAAAAACATTCAGTACTTC. Its translation: CASSPLTQGLAKNIQYF.